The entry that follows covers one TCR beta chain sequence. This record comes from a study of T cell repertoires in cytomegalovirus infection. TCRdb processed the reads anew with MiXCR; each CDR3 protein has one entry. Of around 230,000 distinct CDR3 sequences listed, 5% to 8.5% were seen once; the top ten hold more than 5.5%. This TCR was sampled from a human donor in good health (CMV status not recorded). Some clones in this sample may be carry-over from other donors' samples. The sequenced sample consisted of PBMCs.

The CDR3 sequence: CASSFPGGTYNEQFF. In DNA, the CDR3 is TGTGCCAGCAGCTTCCCCGGGGGAACGTACAATGAGCAGTTCTTC. This chain connects TRBV5-5 to TRBJ2-1; a possible D gene is TRBD2 (6 bases). The CDR3 is made up of 15 amino acids. CDR1 and CDR2 from the germline V gene are SGHKS and YYEKEE (reference sequence). With 2 bases removed from V and 4 bases from J, the gap between germline ends came to 13 bases.